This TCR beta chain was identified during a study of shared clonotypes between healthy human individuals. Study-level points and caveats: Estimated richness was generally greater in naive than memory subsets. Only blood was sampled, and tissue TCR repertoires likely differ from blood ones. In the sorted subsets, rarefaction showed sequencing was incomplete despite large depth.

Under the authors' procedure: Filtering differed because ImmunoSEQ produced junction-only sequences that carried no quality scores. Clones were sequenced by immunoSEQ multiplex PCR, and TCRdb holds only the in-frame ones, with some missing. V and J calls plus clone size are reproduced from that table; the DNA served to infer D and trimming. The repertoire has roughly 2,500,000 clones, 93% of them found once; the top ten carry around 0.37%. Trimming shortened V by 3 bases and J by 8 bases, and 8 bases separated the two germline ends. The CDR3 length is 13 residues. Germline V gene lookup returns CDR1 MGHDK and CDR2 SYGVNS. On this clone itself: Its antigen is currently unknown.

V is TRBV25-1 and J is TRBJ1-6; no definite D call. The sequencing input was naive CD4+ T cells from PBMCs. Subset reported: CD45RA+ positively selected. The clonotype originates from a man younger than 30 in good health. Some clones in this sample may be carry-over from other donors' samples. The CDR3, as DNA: TGTGCCAGCAGTGACATCGGGTATTCACCCCTCCACTTT. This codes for CASSDIGYSPLHF. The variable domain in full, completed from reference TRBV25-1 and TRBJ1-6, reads EADIYQTPRYLVIGTGKKITLECSQTMGHDKMYWYQQDPGMELHLIHYSYGVNSTEKGDLSSESTVSRIRTEHFPLTLESARPSHTSQYLCASSDIGYSPLHFGNGTRLTVT.